The 31 T cell receptor beta chains presented below share a single source sample, sequenced in a study of graft-versus-host responses after intestinal transplantation (dated by TCRdb to the early 2020s). No antigens are known for them. The library was generated by the immunoSEQ multiplex PCR assay. Imported from immuneACCESS, the table was reduced by TCRdb to in-frame sequences with V and J called. These copies leave out some clones; in studies compared against another copy, an unresolved V gene accounts for under half, and the cause of the remainder is not known. A total of around 99,000 clones appear in this sample, approximately 94% of them only once. The top ten clones comprise 2% of the sample. The meaning of the sample's time point label: cells obtained before transplantation from donor or recipient. This specimen consisted of unstimulated CD8+ T cells sorted from spleen or lymph node cells, obtained before intestinal transplant. All receptors derive from a human donor who received an intestinal transplant.

The chain carries TRBV19 and TRBJ2-7; D may be TRBD2 (6 bases). Germline assignment: CDR1 LNHDA and CDR2 SQIVND (reference sequence). The V and J ends lost 7 bases and 0 bases respectively, with 13 bases between them. CDR3 length equals 14 residues. The CDR3 region has the DNA TGTGCCAGTAAGGACCGGGGGAGCTCCTACGAGCAGTACTTC. It yields the protein CASKDRGSSYEQYF.

On this clone: The germline gene is not matched at one end of the junction; a read error may be the cause. V and J are TRBV19 and TRBJ2-7; D not resolved. The CDR3 runs to 14 residues. Per the germline V gene, CDR1 is LNHDA and CDR2 is SQIVND (reference sequence). The CDR3 nucleotides are TGTGCCAGTAACGATAACCCTTTCTCCTACGAGCGGTACTTC. It specifies CASNDNPFSYERYF. Drawing the rest from reference TRBV19 and TRBJ2-7, the complete variable domain is DGGITQSPKYLFRKEGQNVTLSCEQNLNHDAMYWYRQDPGQGLRLIYYSQIVNDFQKGDIAEGYSVSREKKESFPLTVTSAQKNPTAFYLCASNDNPFSYERYFGPGTRLTVT.

The CDR3 bases are TGTGCCAGCAGCTTCGACAGGGTAAGCTCCTACGAGCAGTACTTC. The encoded protein is CASSFDRVSSYEQYF. The J gene is TRBJ2-7, the V gene TRBV7-9; 7 nucleotides match TRBD1. The junction had 5 bases not matched to a gene; V was cut back by 3 bases and J by 0 bases. This CDR3 is built from 15 residues. Looked up from germline, CDR1 is SEHNR and CDR2 is FQNEAQ (reference sequence).

The genes are TRBV4-1 and TRBJ1-1; TRBD1 matches at 8 bases. This CDR3 contains 16 residues. From germline, CDR1 is MGHRA and CDR2 YSYEKL. V trimming: 4 bases; J trimming: 1 base; junction bases outside the gene matches: 8. The DNA of the CDR3 is TGCGCCAGCAGCCGAGGCAGGGGGCGTGAGAACACTGAAGCTTTCTTT. Residues: CASSRGRGRENTEAFF.

The rearrangement uses TRBV5-6 and TRBJ1-2; no reliable D call. V was shortened by 3 bases and J by 8 bases, with 11 bases between the two germline ends. This CDR3 has 12 amino acids. Germline V gene data show CDR1 as SGHDT and CDR2 as YYEEEE. For the CDR3, the DNA is TGTGCCAGCAGCTCAGATCCGGGGGGCTACACCTTC. This sequence encodes CASSSDPGGYTF.

This clone was counted only a few times. The CDR3 DNA sequence: TGTGCCAGCAGGCAGGGGAACACTGAAGCTTTCTTT. It is translated as CASRQGNTEAFF. The chain recombines TRBV2 with TRBJ1-1, with a possible D match to TRBD1 (5 bases). Trimming cost V 6 bases and J 1 base, with 6 bases left between them. The CDR3 contains 12 residues. Germline V gene sequence: CDR1 SNHLY, CDR2 FYNNEI.

V is TRBV13 and J is TRBJ2-1, with 9 positions matching TRBD2. This CDR3 contains 14 residues. Trimming removed 6 bases from V and 7 bases from J; junction bases left unmatched: 7. Per germline, CDR1 PRHDT and CDR2 FYEKMQ (reference sequence). In DNA, the CDR3 is TGTGCCAGCAGGGAGCGGGGGGCGAAAAATGAGCAGTTCTTC. Translation gives CASRERGAKNEQFF.

This clone was found a few times. The J gene is TRBJ2-1, the V gene TRBV7-9, with unresolved D. The CDR3 runs 14 residues. The V gene's germline CDR1 is SEHNR and CDR2 FQNEAQ (reference sequence). V lost 1 base and J 7 bases, leaving 11 bases between the germline ends. Written as DNA, the CDR3 is TGTGCCAGCAGCTTAGATGCTTCGCAGAATGAGCAGTTCTTC. It codes for CASSLDASQNEQFF.

As DNA, the CDR3 is TGTGCCAGTAAAAAAGATCCGGGACAGGACAATTCACCCCTCCACTTT. Translation: CASKKDPGQDNSPLHF. The chain joins TRBV2 to TRBJ1-6; 8 bases are shared with TRBD1. The CDR3 totals 16 residues. V shed 9 bases and J 7 bases; nucleotides not matched to a gene: 14. Germline CDR1 is SNHLY and CDR2 is FYNNEI.

The chain links TRBV7-2 to TRBJ2-1; the D gene is possibly TRBD2 (5 bases). Trimming cost V 0 bases and J 7 bases, with 10 bases left between them. Germline V gene data show CDR1 as SGHTA and CDR2 as FQGNSA. The length of the CDR3 is 14 residues. CDR3 DNA: TGTGCCAGCAGCTTAGCGACGTCGGGGAATGAGCAGTTCTTC. Translation gives CASSLATSGNEQFF.

The chain couples TRBV4-3 to TRBJ2-3; 8 bases are shared with TRBD2. The trim removed 3 bases at V and 1 base at J, leaving 9 bases unmatched. The germline V gene encodes CDR1 LGHNA and CDR2 YSLEER. The CDR3 sequence is 17 residues long. The chain's CDR3 is CASSQDGGAVGTDTQYF. In DNA form, the CDR3 reads TGCGCCAGCAGCCAGGACGGGGGGGCGGTTGGCACAGATACGCAGTATTTT.

This clone has only one observation. The chain recombines TRBV5-5 with TRBJ1-6; no clear D. With 0 bases removed from V and 9 bases from J, the gap between germline ends came to 13 bases. The germline V gene has CDR1 SGHKS and CDR2 YYEKEE (reference sequence). The CDR3 covers 15 residues. CDR3 in DNA: TGTGCCAGCAGCTTGGAAGGTACCGAGGGTTCACCCCTCCACTTT. Translating gives CASSLEGTEGSPLHF.

The rearrangement joins TRBV27 to TRBJ2-1; D possibly corresponds to TRBD2 (6 bases). Germline V lookup: CDR1 MNHEY, CDR2 SMNVEV (reference sequence). The CDR3 is made up of 15 amino acids. The V gene lost 6 bases and the J gene lost 0 bases, with 12 bases spanning the gap. The CDR3 loop is CASSRRDFSYNEQFF. CDR3 coding DNA: TGTGCCAGCAGCCGTCGGGACTTCTCCTACAATGAGCAGTTCTTC.

The CDR3 is CASSRGPFTTPYEQYF. The DNA of the CDR3 is TGTGCCAGCAGCAGGGGGCCCTTTACTACCCCCTACGAGCAGTACTTC. This chain joins TRBV21-1 and TRBJ2-7; no DNA check was done on the table's D call, TRBD1. TRBV21-1 is listed as a pseudogene. This CDR3 has 16 amino acids.

The rearrangement joins TRBV11-2 to TRBJ2-5, with 8 nucleotides matching TRBD1. V dropped 7 bases and J dropped 7; count of bases not matched to a gene: 8. Germline CDR1 is SGHAT and CDR2 is FQNNGV. The CDR3 contains 13 residues. The CDR3 loop reads CASTIPGQVTQYF. The CDR3 DNA reads TGTGCCAGCACCATCCCGGGACAGGTGACCCAGTACTTC.

This clone showed up just once. The rearrangement joins TRBV19 to TRBJ2-1, with 9 nucleotides matching TRBD2. V was pared by 4 bases and J by 5 bases, with 6 bases of the junction left unmatched. CDR1 LNHDA and CDR2 SQIVND come from the germline V gene (reference sequence). This CDR3 spans 15 amino acids. CDR3 sequence reads: CASSKWAGGNNEQFF. The CDR3 nucleotides are TGTGCCAGTAGTAAGTGGGCGGGGGGGAACAATGAGCAGTTCTTC.

The chain recombines TRBV7-7 with TRBJ2-1; 7 nucleotides align to TRBD2. Germline-derived CDR1 and CDR2 are SSHAT and FNYEAQ (reference sequence). The CDR3 consists of 14 residues. J gave up 8 bases and V 5 bases, and 9 bases lay outside the gene matches. The DNA for the CDR3 is TGTGCCAGCAGCCTTGCATTGGGAGGGGATGAGCAGTTCTTC. It codes for CASSLALGGDEQFF.

This clone is a singleton in its sample. V is TRBV7-7 and J is TRBJ2-5; TRBD2 agrees at 8 bases. V was pared by 1 base and J by 5 bases, with 6 bases of the junction left unmatched. Looked up from germline, CDR1 is SSHAT and CDR2 is FNYEAQ (reference sequence). This CDR3 region has 15 residues. The CDR3 nucleotides read TGTGCCAGCAGCTTAGAAATAGGCGGGGGGGAGACCCAGTACTTC. This gives the protein CASSLEIGGGETQYF.

The V call is TRBV27, the J call TRBJ2-2, with D possibly matching TRBD2 (7 bases). Trimming shortened V by 2 bases and J by 5 bases, and 15 bases separated the two germline ends. This CDR3 has 16 residues. CDR1 is MNHEY and CDR2 is SMNVEV in the germline V gene (reference sequence). CDR3 sequence: CASSLTQGRGTGELFF. CDR3 in DNA: TGTGCCAGCAGTTTAACCCAGGGGAGGGGAACCGGGGAGCTGTTTTTT.

This sequence joins TRBV5-6 and TRBJ2-4; D is possibly TRBD2 (6 bases). The germline V gene has CDR1 SGHDT and CDR2 YYEEEE. Between the trimmed V and J ends, which lost 3 bases and 8 bases, there was a span of 12 bases. The CDR3 consists of 13 residues. CDR3 DNA: TGTGCCAGCAGCTCGGGATCGGGGGACATTCAGTACTTC. Amino acids: CASSSGSGDIQYF.

The chain recombines TRBV14 with TRBJ2-3, with 11 positions matching TRBD2. Germline trimming cut 4 bases from V and 6 bases from J; bases unmatched to any gene: 15. Germline V CDR1 and CDR2: SGHDN, FVKESK. The CDR3 has 18 amino acids. The CDR3 nucleotides are TGTGCCAGCAGCCGCCGAGTTATAGCGGGGGGGCCGGCGGATACGCAGTATTTT. Amino acids: CASSRRVIAGGPADTQYF. The variable domain in full, with the rest retrieved from reference TRBV14 and TRBJ2-3, is EAGVTQFPSHSVIEKGQTVTLRCDPISGHDNLYWYRRVMGKEIKFLLHFVKESKQDESGMPNNRFLAERTGGTYSTLKVQPAELEDSGVYFCASSRRVIAGGPADTQYFGPGTRLTVL.

The CDR3: CASSPPGGNQPQHF. In DNA, the CDR3 is TGTGCCAGCTCACCCCCGGGAGGGAATCAGCCCCAGCATTTT. This chain connects TRBV18 to TRBJ1-5, with D uncertain. The CDR3 length is 14 residues. V gave up 3 bases and J gave up 4 bases, with 10 bases separating them. CDR1 and CDR2 (germline): KGHSH, LQKENI. Drawing the rest from reference TRBV18 and TRBJ1-5, the complete variable domain is NAGVMQNPRHLVRRRGQEARLRCSPMKGHSHVYWYRQLPEEGLKFMVYLQKENIIDESGMPKERFSAEFPKEGPSILRIQQVVRGDSAAYFCASSPPGGNQPQHFGDGTRLSIL.

This rearrangement joins TRBV6-4 to TRBJ2-1, with D maybe TRBD1 (7 bases). Germline assignment: CDR1 MRHNA and CDR2 SNTAGT. The germline V and J ends were trimmed by 4 bases and 7 bases, with 14 bases remaining between them. This CDR3 comprises 14 residues. The CDR3 DNA reads TGTGCCAGCAGTGCCAGGGGGGCCGGGAATGAGCAGTTCTTC. Protein: CASSARGAGNEQFF.

This rearrangement joins TRBV15 to TRBJ2-2, with D uncertain. V lost 1 base and J lost 0, with 6 bases in between. This CDR3 has 15 residues. Germline V gene sequence: CDR1 LNHNV, CDR2 YYDKDF (reference sequence). The CDR3 sequence: CATSRGPTNTGELFF. CDR3 bases: TGTGCCACCAGCAGAGGGCCGACGAACACCGGGGAGCTGTTTTTT. Using reference TRBV15 and TRBJ2-2 for the parts outside the CDR3, the full variable domain is DAMVIQNPRYQVTQFGKPVTLSCSQTLNHNVMYWYQQKSSQAPKLLFHYYDKDFNNEADTPDNFQSRRPNTSFCFLDIRSPGLGDTAMYLCATSRGPTNTGELFFGEGSRLTVL.

The chain links TRBV9 to TRBJ1-1; D gene ambiguous. The CDR3 covers 15 residues. Germline V gives CDR1 SGDLS, CDR2 YYNGEE. V was shortened by 3 bases and J by 3 bases, with 15 bases between the two germline ends. Written as DNA, the CDR3 is TGTGCCAGCAGCGCTCCGGGAGCCTGGGACACTGAAGCTTTCTTT. Its protein product is CASSAPGAWDTEAFF. Combining the CDR3 with reference TRBV9 and TRBJ1-1 gives the whole variable domain DSGVTQTPKHLITATGQRVTLRCSPRSGDLSVYWYQQSLDQGLQFLIQYYNGEERAKGNILERFSAQQFPDLHSELNLSSLELGDSALYFCASSAPGAWDTEAFFGQGTRLTVV.

This chain connects TRBV29-1 to TRBJ1-1; D is perhaps TRBD1 (5 bases). Trimming removed 1 base at V and 7 bases at J, with 13 bases between. CDR1 and CDR2 from the germline V gene are SQVTM and ANQGSEA. There are 13 residues in the CDR3. This CDR3 is CSVEGPYRREAFF. The CDR3 nucleotides are TGCAGCGTTGAAGGGCCCTACAGGCGTGAAGCTTTCTTT.

The chain combines TRBV12-5 with TRBJ2-3; 9 bases map to TRBD2. With V trimmed by 6 bases and J by 3 bases, 13 bases remained unmatched. The CDR3 is made up of 17 amino acids. Germline V CDR1 and CDR2: LGHNT, FRNRAP. The CDR3 DNA reads as TGTGCTAGTGGCCTCCCGCGGGAGGGAGAGGTAACAGATACGCAGTATTTT. Translation: CASGLPREGEVTDTQYF.

The chain uses TRBV11-3 and TRBJ2-1; D uncertain. Germline V gene data show CDR1 as SGHNT and CDR2 as YENEEA. The CDR3 has 12 amino acids. Trimming left V 0 bases short and J 7 bases short, with 4 bases between. The CDR3 spells CASSLDINEQFF. The CDR3 bases are TGTGCCAGCAGCTTAGATATAAATGAGCAGTTCTTC.

The CDR3 loop reads CAWSWGRGTEAFF. The CDR3 region has the DNA TGTGCCTGGAGTTGGGGGCGAGGGACTGAAGCTTTCTTT. This chain links TRBV30 with TRBJ1-1; tentatively, D is TRBD1 (6 bases). The V and J ends lost 2 bases and 5 bases respectively, with 12 bases between them. Germline CDR1 is GTSNPN and CDR2 is SVGIG (reference sequence). The CDR3 totals 13 residues.

The CDR3 region has the DNA TGCAGCGTTGAAGCTGACAGCAACACTGAAGCTTTCTTT. Translation gives CSVEADSNTEAFF. The rearrangement links TRBV29-1 to TRBJ1-1; possible D gene TRBD1, 5 bases. Germline CDR1 SQVTM, CDR2 ANQGSEA. Trimming cost V 1 base and J 2 bases, with 8 bases left between them. This CDR3 region has 13 residues. Full variable domain (missing parts from reference TRBV29-1 and TRBJ1-1): SAVISQKPSRDICQRGTSLTIQCQVDSQVTMMFWYRQQPGQSLTLIATANQGSEATYESGFVIDKFPISRPNLTFSTLTVSNMSPEDSSIYLCSVEADSNTEAFFGQGTRLTVV.

The chain combines TRBV13 with TRBJ2-7; 9 bases match TRBD1. Trimming took 5 bases from V and 4 from J; bases not matched to a gene: 9. The CDR3 is made up of 15 amino acids. Germline CDR1 is PRHDT and CDR2 is FYEKMQ (reference sequence). The CDR3 loop reads CASSPTGTGIYEQYF. CDR3 DNA: TGTGCCAGCAGCCCGACCGGGACAGGGATTTACGAGCAGTACTTC.